The present T cell receptor beta chain was sequenced within a study of blood T cell repertoires in COVID-19. The overall study: Nucleic acid was either cDNA or gDNA, and it came from T cells, B-cell-depleted T cells, or PBMCs.

Authors' analysis steps: Estimated nucleated cell counts came from reference gene primer amplification. Sequencing was performed with immunoSEQ multiplex PCR; in TCRdb, only in-frame clones are kept and a portion is missing. V and J calls and clone size come straight from that table; D and trimming were deduced from the DNA. The table records about 120,000 clones, 55% to 70% of them present only once. The ends lost 4 bases at V and 3 bases at J; junction bases unmatched: 4. Per the germline V gene, CDR1 is SGHRS and CDR2 is YFSETQ. This CDR3 contains 14 residues. This clonotype originated in a woman in her 70s with acute or convalescent COVID-19. Sequenced material: peripheral blood. This rearrangement joins TRBV5-1 to TRBJ2-7; 10 nucleotides match TRBD2. CDR3 coding DNA: TGCGCCAGCAGCACAGCTAGCGGGGGCTACGAGCAGTACTTC. Translating it yields CASSTASGGYEQYF.